This TCR beta chain was obtained from a study of tumor T cells in aggressive B-cell lymphoma. The germline V gene has CDR1 SGHDT and CDR2 YYEEEE. The CDR3 extends over 14 amino acids. The ends were cut back, 1 base at V and 8 bases at J, with 13 bases in the middle. TCRdb keeps only in-frame clones here, not all; method: immunoSEQ multiplex PCR. Of about 9,000 clones listed, 85% are singletons. V gene TRBV5-6 combines with J gene TRBJ1-5, with D unclear. The sample comprised tumor tissue. This receptor was identified in an adult with diffuse large B cell lymphoma. The CDR3 sequence: CASSLSRTIEPQHF. The CDR3 DNA reads as TGTGCCAGCAGCTTGTCTCGGACTATAGAGCCCCAGCATTTT.